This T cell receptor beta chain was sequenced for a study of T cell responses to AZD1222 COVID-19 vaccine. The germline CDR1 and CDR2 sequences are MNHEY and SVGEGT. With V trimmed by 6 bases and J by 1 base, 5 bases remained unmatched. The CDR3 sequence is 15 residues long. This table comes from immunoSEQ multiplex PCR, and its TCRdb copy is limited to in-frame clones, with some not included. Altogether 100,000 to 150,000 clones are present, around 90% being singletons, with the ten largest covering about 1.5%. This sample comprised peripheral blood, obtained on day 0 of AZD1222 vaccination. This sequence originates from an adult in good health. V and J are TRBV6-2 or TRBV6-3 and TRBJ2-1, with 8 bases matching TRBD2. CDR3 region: CASSQAGGSYNEQFF. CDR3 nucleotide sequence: TGTGCCAGCAGCCAGGCGGGGGGATCCTACAATGAGCAGTTCTTC.